A single sample is the source of the 5 T cell receptor beta chains below, sequenced in a study of T cells in Graves' hyperthyroidism and ophthalmopathy. Amplified TCR beta CDR3 regions derived from RNA transcripts. The HTBI set primed first-round TCR CDR3 RT-PCR. TCRdb passed the multiplex PCR reads through MiXCR, listing each CDR3 protein once. The sample shows nearly 600,000 distinct CDR3 sequences, approximately 15% of them seen only once. Sequenced: blood. These receptors were collected from a woman between 18 and 29 years old with Graves' ophthalmopathy.

This clonotype was recorded at least ten times. V is TRBV28 and J is TRBJ2-1; 12 bases map to TRBD2. This CDR3 region has 14 residues. After removal of 6 bases from V and 8 bases from J, the junction contained 5 bases not matched to a gene. Per the germline V gene, CDR1 is MDHEN and CDR2 is SYDVKM. For the CDR3, the DNA is TGTGCCAGCAGGCTAGCGGGAGGGTCTGATGAGCAGTTCTTC. This sequence encodes CASRLAGGSDEQFF.

This clonotype was seen many times. The chain couples TRBV30 to TRBJ2-3; possibly TRBD2 for D (6 bases). This CDR3 region has 15 residues. CDR1 and CDR2 (germline): GTSNPN, SVGIG (reference sequence). The V and J ends lost 0 bases and 2 bases respectively, with 12 bases between them. The CDR3 DNA is TGTGCCTGGAGTGTTGGGGGAGGCTTCACAGATACGCAGTATTTT. Translated, it gives CAWSVGGGFTDTQYF.

This clonotype was detected only a few times. The chain carries TRBV6-1 and TRBJ2-2; D is uncertain. The V gene's germline CDR1 is MNHNS and CDR2 SASEGT. Trimming took 5 bases from V and 16 from J, leaving 23 bases between them. The CDR3 has 14 residues. The CDR3 sequence: CASSSSAHSSSGFF. CDR3 bases: TGTGCCAGCAGTTCATCGGCTCATTCCTCAAGTGGGTTTTTT.

This clonotype was recorded many times. The chain couples TRBV7-9 to TRBJ1-2; the match to TRBD1 covers 7 bases. The junction had 10 bases not matched to a gene; V was cut back by 5 bases and J by 4 bases. The CDR3 totals 15 residues. CDR1 is SEHNR, CDR2 FQNEAQ, per germline (reference sequence). The CDR3 coding sequence is TGTGCCAGCAGCCCAGGTCAGGGGGAGGCCTATGGCTACACCTTC. Translation gives CASSPGQGEAYGYTF.

This rearrangement joins TRBV10-3 to TRBJ2-4; D possibly corresponds to TRBD1 (5 bases). Germline CDR1 ENHRY, CDR2 SYGVKD. The length of the CDR3 is 16 residues. Deletions cut 0 bases from V and 3 bases from J, with 12 bases between. CDR3 bases: TGTGCCATCAGTGAGTCGGCAGGGAAAGACAAAAACATTCAGTACTTC. Its protein is CAISESAGKDKNIQYF.